The entry below describes one T cell receptor beta chain. This sample was taken from a study of Ad26.COV2.S vaccination and SARS-CoV-2 variants. The CDR3 runs to 15 residues. Germline V gene lookup returns CDR1 MDHEN and CDR2 SYDVKM. Trimming removed 2 bases at V and 0 bases at J, with 8 bases between. Treatment of the sample: roughly 18 received Ad26.COV2.S at low or high dose, single or two shots; roughly five received placebo; per-sample allocation not given. Sampling happened 63 days after the first vaccine or placebo injection. This vaccine is an Ad26 vector that expresses the Wuhan-strain SARS-CoV-2 spike. TCRdb's copy holds only in-frame clones and misses some; the assay was immunoSEQ multiplex PCR. The data show around 450,000 clones, roughly 90% seen once.

The chain is built from TRBV28 and TRBJ1-5; no clear D gene. The specimen comprised peripheral blood, sampled in a trial of Ad26.COV2.S vaccine versus placebo. The clonotype originates from a person aged 18-60 years who received the Ad26.COV2.S COVID-19 vaccine or a placebo. The DNA of the CDR3 is TGTGCCAGCAGTTTAGGCACCATTAGCAATCAGCCCCAGCATTTT. This codes for CASSLGTISNQPQHF.